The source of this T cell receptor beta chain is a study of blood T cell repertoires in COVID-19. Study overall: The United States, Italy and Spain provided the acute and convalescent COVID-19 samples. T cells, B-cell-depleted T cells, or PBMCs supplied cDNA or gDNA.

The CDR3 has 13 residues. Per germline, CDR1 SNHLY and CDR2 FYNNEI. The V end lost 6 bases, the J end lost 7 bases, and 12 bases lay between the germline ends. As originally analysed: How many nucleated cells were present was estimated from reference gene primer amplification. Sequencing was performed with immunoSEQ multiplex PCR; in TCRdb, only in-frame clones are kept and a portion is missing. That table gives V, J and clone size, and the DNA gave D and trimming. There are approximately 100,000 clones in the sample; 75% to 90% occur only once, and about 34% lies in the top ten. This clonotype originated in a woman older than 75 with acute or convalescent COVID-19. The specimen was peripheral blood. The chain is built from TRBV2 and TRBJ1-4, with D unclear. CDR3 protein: CASRRKIFEKLFF. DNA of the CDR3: TGTGCCAGCAGGCGCAAGATTTTTGAAAAACTGTTTTTT. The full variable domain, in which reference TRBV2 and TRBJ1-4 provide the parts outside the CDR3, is EPEVTQTPSHQVTQMGQEVILRCVPISNHLYFYWYRQILGQKVEFLVSFYNNEISEKSEIFDDQFSVERPDGSNFTLKIRSTKLEDSAMYFCASRRKIFEKLFFGSGTQLSVL.